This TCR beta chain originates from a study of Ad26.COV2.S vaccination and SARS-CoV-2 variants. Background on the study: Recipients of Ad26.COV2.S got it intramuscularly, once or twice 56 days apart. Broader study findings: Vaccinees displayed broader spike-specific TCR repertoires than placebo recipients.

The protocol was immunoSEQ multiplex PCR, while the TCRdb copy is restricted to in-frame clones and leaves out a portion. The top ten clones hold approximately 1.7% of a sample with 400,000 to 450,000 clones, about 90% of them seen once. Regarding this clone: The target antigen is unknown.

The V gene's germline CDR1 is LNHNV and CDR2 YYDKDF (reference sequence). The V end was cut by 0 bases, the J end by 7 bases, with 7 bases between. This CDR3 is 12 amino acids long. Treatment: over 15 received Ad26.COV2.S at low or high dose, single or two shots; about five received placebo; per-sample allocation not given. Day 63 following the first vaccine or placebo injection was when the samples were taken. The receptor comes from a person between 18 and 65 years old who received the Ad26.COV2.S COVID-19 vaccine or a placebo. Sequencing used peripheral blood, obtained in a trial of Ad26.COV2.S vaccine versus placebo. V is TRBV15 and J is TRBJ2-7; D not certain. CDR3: CATSRDRVEQYF. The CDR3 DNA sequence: TGTGCCACCAGCAGAGATAGAGTGGAGCAGTACTTC.